The 2 T cell receptor beta chains in this list originate from one sample, sequenced in a study of control samples from healthy donors and cancer patients. The repertoire was sequenced with immunoSEQ multiplex PCR; TCRdb's copy has only in-frame clones and lacks some. There are some 120,000 clones in the sample; roughly nine tenths occur only once, and less than 9% lies in the top ten. The sequencing sample was made of blood. These receptor sequences come from a woman under 30 in good health.

This chain uses TRBV24-1 with TRBJ1-4, with 9 positions matching TRBD1. The V and J ends lost 4 bases and 8 bases, in that order; junction bases with no gene match: 7. Germline values: CDR1 KGHDR, CDR2 SFDVKD. CDR3 length: 15 amino acids. CDR3 DNA: TGTGCCACCAGTGAAAGGGACAGGGCGTCAGAAAAACTGTTTTTT. Residues: CATSERDRASEKLFF.

The chain combines TRBV9 with TRBJ2-3; 8 nucleotides match TRBD1. This CDR3 region has 13 residues. J lost 3 bases, V lost 10 bases, and 7 bases had no gene match. The germline V gene has CDR1 SGDLS and CDR2 YYNGEE. The CDR3 DNA is TGTGCCGCTAGTCGACAGGGGACAGATACGCAGTATTTT. It is translated as CAASRQGTDTQYF.